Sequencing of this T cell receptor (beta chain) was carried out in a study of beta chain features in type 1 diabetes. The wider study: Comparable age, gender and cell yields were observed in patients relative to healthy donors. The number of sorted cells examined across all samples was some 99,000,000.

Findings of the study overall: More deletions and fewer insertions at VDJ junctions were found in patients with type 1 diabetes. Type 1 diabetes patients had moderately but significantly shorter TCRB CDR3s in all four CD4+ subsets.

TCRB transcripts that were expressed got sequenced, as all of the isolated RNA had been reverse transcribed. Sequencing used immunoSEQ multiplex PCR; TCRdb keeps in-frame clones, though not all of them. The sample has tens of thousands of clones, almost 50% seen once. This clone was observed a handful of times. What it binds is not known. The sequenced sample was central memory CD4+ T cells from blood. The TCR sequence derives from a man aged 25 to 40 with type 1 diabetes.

In nucleotides, the CDR3 is TGTGCCAGCAGCCCTAGACGAGAGAGCAGCATTCAGTACTTC. Protein: CASSPRRESSIQYF. This rearrangement joins TRBV4-2 to TRBJ2-4, with D hard to call. Germline V gene lookup returns CDR1 LGHNA and CDR2 YNFKEQ. The CDR3 extends over 14 amino acids. Trimming left V 4 bases short and J 9 bases short, with 16 bases between.